This T cell receptor beta chain stems from a study of Graves' ophthalmopathy and Graves' hyperthyroidism. Looking at the study overall: By definition, stable hyperthyroidism involved no ophthalmopathy within 18 months of follow-up.

RNA transcripts provided the template for amplifying TCR beta CDR3 regions. The authors performed first-round RT-PCR with HTBI primers and then a second-round multiplex PCR. In TCRdb, the multiplex PCR reads were re-called with MiXCR into one record per CDR3 protein. The profile shows approximately 1.2 million distinct CDR3 sequences, about 35% of them singletons. Germline assignment: CDR1 MGHRA and CDR2 YSYEKL. V was pared by 6 bases and J by 0 bases, with 2 bases between. The CDR3 extends over 11 amino acids. In this cohort, patients with other autoimmune diseases, uncontrolled infections, pregnancy or lactation were excluded. Diagnosis was based on clinical symptoms, serum thyroxine, TRAb, thyroid ultrasound and orbital computed tomography. As to this clonotype: No conserved phenylalanine or tryptophan is present at the end of the CDR3, so a read error is the likely explanation.

Sequencing was performed on peripheral blood or thyroid tissue (not recorded which). The rearrangement uses TRBV4-1 and TRBJ2-5; D is undetermined. This clonotype was obtained from an adult man with Graves' hyperthyroidism. CDR3 sequence: CASSYQETQYL. The CDR3 coding sequence is TGCGCCAGCAGTTACCAAGAGACCCAGTACCTC.